These 30 T cell receptor beta chains were sequenced from one sample in a study of graft-versus-host responses after intestinal transplantation. Sequencing was performed with immunoSEQ multiplex PCR; in TCRdb, only in-frame clones are kept and a portion is missing. Of 75,000 to 100,000 clones in the sample, 90% were seen once. Sequencing used PBMCs, obtained about 450 days after intestinal transplant. Receptors originate from a human patient who received an intestinal transplant, so some T cells may come from the graft donor.

The chain employs TRBV10-3 and TRBJ1-2, with D tentatively TRBD1 (5 bases). Trimming took 6 bases from V and 6 from J, leaving 17 bases between them. Germline lookup yields CDR1 ENHRY and CDR2 SYGVKD. The length of the CDR3 is 14 residues. The CDR3 loop is CAISPLGDPNGYTF. CDR3 in DNA: TGTGCCATCAGCCCCCTGGGGGACCCTAATGGCTACACCTTC.

The chain joins TRBV6-1 to TRBJ1-1; a possible D gene is TRBD1 (6 bases). CDR1 and CDR2 (germline): MNHNS, SASEGT. CDR3 size: 19 residues. V lost 4 bases to trimming and J lost 0 bases, with 24 bases between them. The CDR3 is CASSAHRGIYTGMNTEAFF. CDR3 nucleotide sequence: TGTGCCAGCAGTGCCCATCGGGGAATCTACACAGGGATGAACACTGAAGCTTTCTTT.

The chain links TRBV27 to TRBJ2-2; D possibly corresponds to TRBD2 (5 bases). The CDR3 is made up of 15 amino acids. The V and J ends lost 6 bases and 6 bases respectively, with 17 bases between them. Per germline, CDR1 MNHEY and CDR2 SMNVEV (reference sequence). This CDR3 reads CASSTDQRYSGELFF. The CDR3 nucleotides are TGTGCCAGCAGCACGGACCAGCGGTATTCCGGGGAGCTGTTTTTT.

Note on this clone: The same CDR3 also results from other DNA sequences found in this sample. The J gene is TRBJ1-1, the V gene TRBV27; D unresolved. V gave up 3 bases and J gave up 5 bases, with 4 bases separating them. Germline V lookup: CDR1 MNHEY, CDR2 SMNVEV (reference sequence). The CDR3 has 11 amino acids. The CDR3 reads CASSLGTEAFF. The DNA of the CDR3 is TGTGCCAGCAGTTTGGGGACTGAAGCTTTCTTT.

V and J are TRBV5-4 and TRBJ2-7; a weak D match, TRBD2 (6 bases). CDR1 is SGHNT, CDR2 YYREEE, per germline (reference sequence). There are 15 residues in the CDR3. The germline V and J ends were trimmed by 0 bases and 1 base, with 11 bases remaining between them. This CDR3 is CASSLAGGRSYEQYF. DNA for the CDR3: TGTGCCAGCAGCTTGGCCGGGGGAAGGTCCTACGAGCAGTACTTC.

DNA of the CDR3: TGTGCCAGCAGTGTCTCCGGGGTAGGGCAGCCCCAGCATTTT. Amino acid sequence: CASSVSGVGQPQHF. The rearrangement links TRBV2 to TRBJ1-5, with D uncertain. CDR1 and CDR2 (germline): SNHLY, FYNNEI. V gave up 4 bases and J gave up 7 bases, with 14 bases separating them. The CDR3 is made up of 14 amino acids.

The chain recombines TRBV9 with TRBJ1-4, with D unresolved. The V and J ends lost 0 bases and 3 bases respectively, with 9 bases between them. This CDR3 is 15 amino acids long. Per germline, CDR1 SGDLS and CDR2 YYNGEE. This CDR3 reads CASSVGGSANEKLFF. CDR3 DNA sequence: TGTGCCAGCAGCGTAGGAGGGAGTGCTAATGAAAAACTGTTTTTT.

This sequence joins TRBV9 and TRBJ2-1, with D uncertain. The CDR3 consists of 12 residues. Germline V lookup: CDR1 SGDLS, CDR2 YYNGEE. Trimming removed 0 bases at V and 7 bases at J, with 5 bases between. The CDR3: CASSVDWNEQFF. CDR3 nucleotides: TGTGCCAGCAGCGTAGATTGGAATGAGCAGTTCTTC.

This clone has a single count. V and J are TRBV6-5 and TRBJ2-3; TRBD2 agrees at 8 bases. Trimming removed 4 bases from V and 2 bases from J; junction bases left unmatched: 8. Germline-derived CDR1 and CDR2 are MNHEY and SVGAGI. This CDR3 has 16 residues. CDR3 sequence: CASSWERGSPTDTQYF. Here the CDR3 DNA reads TGTGCCAGCAGTTGGGAGCGGGGGTCCCCCACAGATACGCAGTATTTT.

The J gene is TRBJ2-7, the V gene TRBV5-4, with D perhaps matching TRBD2 (6 bases). Per the germline V gene, CDR1 is SGHNT and CDR2 is YYREEE (reference sequence). V was trimmed by 4 bases and J by 4 bases, leaving 12 bases between them. There are 13 residues in the CDR3. The CDR3 loop is CASSTPGTYEQYF. CDR3 nucleotides: TGTGCCAGCAGCACCCCTGGGACTTACGAGCAGTACTTC.

As regards this clone: The junction differs from germline at one of its ends, possibly a read error. The rearrangement links TRBV7-6 to TRBJ1-3, with a possible D match to TRBD1 (6 bases). This CDR3 comprises 15 residues. Germline loops: CDR1 SGHVS, CDR2 FNYEAQ. CDR3 in DNA: TGTGCTAGCAGCTTAGCCAGGGGTTCTGGAAACACCATATATTTT. Its translation is CASSLARGSGNTIYF.

This chain connects TRBV6-1 to TRBJ2-7, with unresolved D. Trimming stripped 8 bases from V and 4 bases from J, with 3 bases between. The CDR3 runs to 9 residues. The germline gives CDR1 MNHNS, CDR2 SASEGT. CDR3 DNA: TGTGCCAGCGGATACGAGCAGTACTTC. Translating it yields CASGYEQYF.

V gene TRBV7-9 combines with J gene TRBJ1-3; no clear D gene. V lost 1 base and J lost 0, with 4 bases in between. This CDR3 comprises 14 residues. The germline CDR1 and CDR2 sequences are SEHNR and FQNEAQ (reference sequence). CDR3 protein: CASSLGISGNTIYF. DNA of the CDR3: TGTGCCAGCAGCTTAGGCATCTCTGGAAACACCATATATTTT.

This chain joins TRBV5-1 and TRBJ2-2; D is unclear. Trimming took off 7 bases at V and 1 base at J, with 14 bases between the two ends. The CDR3 loop spans 15 amino acids. CDR1 is SGHRS, CDR2 YFSETQ, per germline. The CDR3 here is CASLDVTRNTGELFF. The DNA for the CDR3 is TGCGCCAGCTTGGATGTGACCCGGAACACCGGGGAGCTGTTTTTT.

The V gene is TRBV27, the J gene TRBJ2-3, with a weak D call TRBD2 (7 bases). V was cut by 8 bases and J by 7 bases, with 16 bases left in between. Germline assignment: CDR1 MNHEY and CDR2 SMNVEV (reference sequence). The CDR3 extends over 13 amino acids. The CDR3 loop reads CASGEGGAYTQYF. In DNA, the CDR3 is TGTGCCAGCGGAGAGGGGGGGGCATATACGCAGTATTTT.

The chain links TRBV2 to TRBJ2-3; tentative D call: TRBD2 (5 bases). The CDR3 has 14 amino acids. From germline, CDR1 is SNHLY and CDR2 FYNNEI. Trimming pared 4 bases from V and 1 base from J, leaving 9 bases between. The CDR3 sequence is CASSVISGTDTQYF. In DNA, the CDR3 is TGTGCCAGCAGTGTTATTAGCGGCACAGATACGCAGTATTTT.

The CDR3 loop reads CASSELVGYEQYF. The CDR3 DNA follows: TGTGCCAGCAGTGAATTGGTAGGCTACGAGCAGTACTTC. The genes are TRBV25-1 and TRBJ2-7, with D hard to call. Germline CDR1 reads MGHDK; CDR2 reads SYGVNS. The CDR3 runs to 13 residues. Trimming pared 1 base from V and 3 bases from J, leaving 7 bases between.

The gene calls are TRBV9 and TRBJ2-3; D gene uncertain. Trimming removed 4 bases at V and 5 bases at J, with 17 bases between. This CDR3 comprises 15 residues. Germline CDR1 SGDLS, CDR2 YYNGEE. CDR3 residues: CASSTWAALGDTQYF. DNA for the CDR3: TGTGCCAGCAGCACCTGGGCAGCCCTCGGAGATACGCAGTATTTT. The full variable domain, completed using reference TRBV9 and TRBJ2-3, is DSGVTQTPKHLITATGQRVTLRCSPRSGDLSVYWYQQSLDQGLQFLIQYYNGEERAKGNILERFSAQQFPDLHSELNLSSLELGDSALYFCASSTWAALGDTQYFGPGTRLTVL.

As to this clone: Relative to the germline gene, one junction end is altered; a read error may explain this. Other DNA sequences in this sample translate to the same CDR3. CDR3 bases: TGTGCCAGCAGCGAAGCCAGACAGGGAGGGCACTTC. Its translation: CASSEARQGGHF. This sequence joins TRBV6-1 and TRBJ2-7, with D possibly being TRBD1 or TRBD2 (7 bases each). This CDR3 has 12 amino acids. CDR1 is MNHNS, CDR2 SASEGT, per germline.

This clone was counted a few times. This chain links TRBV2 with TRBJ1-1; unclear D gene. The CDR3 has 12 amino acids. Germline lookup yields CDR1 SNHLY and CDR2 FYNNEI. Deletions cut 2 bases from V and 0 bases from J, with 1 base between. The CDR3 protein is CASSELNTEAFF. The CDR3 coding sequence is TGTGCCAGCAGTGAACTGAACACTGAAGCTTTCTTT. Using reference TRBV2 and TRBJ1-1 for the parts outside the CDR3, the full variable domain is EPEVTQTPSHQVTQMGQEVILRCVPISNHLYFYWYRQILGQKVEFLVSFYNNEISEKSEIFDDQFSVERPDGSNFTLKIRSTKLEDSAMYFCASSELNTEAFFGQGTRLTVV.

V is TRBV6-4 and J is TRBJ2-3; 14 nucleotides agree with TRBD2. This CDR3 region has 17 residues. Germline CDR1 and CDR2: MRHNA and SNTAGT. Trimming cost V 4 bases and J 2 bases; bases outside gene matches: 5. The chain's CDR3 is CASSGTSGGTHTDTQYF. The DNA of the CDR3 is TGTGCCAGCAGTGGGACTAGCGGGGGGACACACACAGATACGCAGTATTTT.

The chain carries TRBV13 and TRBJ1-1, with D perhaps TRBD1 (6 bases). In germline, CDR1 is PRHDT, CDR2 FYEKMQ (reference sequence). The CDR3 spans 14 residues. The V end lost 5 bases, the J end lost 4 bases, and 14 bases lay between the germline ends. The DNA of the CDR3 is TGTGCCAGCAGCCCCCAGGGGAGAGGCACTGAAGCTTTCTTT. Its protein is CASSPQGRGTEAFF.

This rearrangement joins TRBV21-1 to TRBJ1-2. TRBV21-1 represents a pseudogene. The CDR3 is 13 amino acids. The DNA of the CDR3 is TGTGCCAGCAGCAAAGCTCCCGACTATGGCTACACCTTC. It translates to CASSKAPDYGYTF.

V is TRBV5-4 and J is TRBJ2-7, with no clear D. The germline V gene encodes CDR1 SGHNT and CDR2 YYREEE (reference sequence). Trimming removed 2 bases at V and 0 bases at J, with 9 bases between. The CDR3 spans 14 residues. The CDR3 DNA follows: TGTGCCAGCAGCTTTAGTCAGAGCTCCTACGAGCAGTACTTC. This translates into CASSFSQSSYEQYF.

The V call is TRBV29-1, the J call TRBJ1-1; no clear D. Germline CDR1 is SQVTM and CDR2 is ANQGSEA. There are 13 residues in the CDR3. Trimming pared 7 bases from V and 1 base from J, leaving 13 bases between. The CDR3 sequence is CSAPRAGNTEAFF. CDR3 sequence (DNA): TGCAGCGCCCCGAGAGCGGGGAACACTGAAGCTTTCTTT.

The V gene is TRBV29-1, the J gene TRBJ1-2; 11 positions match TRBD1. The J segment lost 2 bases and the V segment lost 5 bases, leaving 7 bases of the junction unmatched. The CDR3 is made up of 15 amino acids. Germline V CDR1 and CDR2: SQVTM, ANQGSEA. The CDR3 DNA reads as TGCAGCGTTCCGGGACAGGGGGAGAACAACTATGGCTACACCTTC. Translated: CSVPGQGENNYGYTF.

A single count supports this clone. The chain carries TRBV27 and TRBJ2-1, with 8 bases aligning to TRBD2. Unmatched junction bases numbered 3, after V lost 1 base and J lost 4 bases. Germline lookup yields CDR1 MNHEY and CDR2 SMNVEV (reference sequence). This CDR3 spans 15 amino acids. CDR3: CASSLYGGVYNEQFF. The CDR3 DNA reads TGTGCCAGCAGTTTATACGGGGGGGTGTACAATGAGCAGTTCTTC.

The V call is TRBV25-1, the J call TRBJ1-5; 9 bases fit TRBD1. The length of the CDR3 is 16 residues. Germline CDR1 reads MGHDK; CDR2 reads SYGVNS. J lost 4 bases, V lost 4 bases, and 8 bases had no gene match. The CDR3 sequence is CASSGGTGPENQPQHF. CDR3 DNA: TGTGCCAGCAGTGGGGGGACAGGGCCCGAAAATCAGCCCCAGCATTTT.

The V gene is TRBV6-5, the J gene TRBJ2-3; D not resolved. V was clipped by 8 bases and J by 0 bases, with 15 bases between them. CDR3 size: 15 residues. Per germline, CDR1 MNHEY and CDR2 SVGAGI. The DNA of the CDR3 is TGTGCCAGCTCATTGAGCCCTCTTAGCACAGATACGCAGTATTTT. Protein: CASSLSPLSTDTQYF.

This chain connects TRBV15 to TRBJ2-7, with D tentatively TRBD1 or TRBD2 (5 bases each). V lost 3 bases, J lost 2 bases, and 8 bases lay in between. CDR1 is LNHNV and CDR2 is YYDKDF in the germline V gene (reference sequence). The CDR3 loop spans 13 amino acids. CDR3 nucleotides: TGTGCCACCAGCAGGGGACCGACCTACGAGCAGTACTTC. It translates to CATSRGPTYEQYF.